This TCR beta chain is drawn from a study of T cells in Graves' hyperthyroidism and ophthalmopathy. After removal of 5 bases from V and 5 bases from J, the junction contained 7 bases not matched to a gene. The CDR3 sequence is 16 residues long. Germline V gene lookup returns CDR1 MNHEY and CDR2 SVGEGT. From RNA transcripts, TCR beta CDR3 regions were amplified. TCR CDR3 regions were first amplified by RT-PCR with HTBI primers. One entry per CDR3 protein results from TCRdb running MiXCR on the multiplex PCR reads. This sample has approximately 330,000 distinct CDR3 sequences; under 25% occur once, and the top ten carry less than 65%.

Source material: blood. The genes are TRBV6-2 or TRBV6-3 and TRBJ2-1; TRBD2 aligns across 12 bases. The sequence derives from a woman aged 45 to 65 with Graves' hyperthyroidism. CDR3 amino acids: CASSGRLAGEDNEQFF. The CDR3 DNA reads TGTGCCAGCAGTGGGCGACTAGCGGGAGAGGACAATGAGCAGTTCTTC.